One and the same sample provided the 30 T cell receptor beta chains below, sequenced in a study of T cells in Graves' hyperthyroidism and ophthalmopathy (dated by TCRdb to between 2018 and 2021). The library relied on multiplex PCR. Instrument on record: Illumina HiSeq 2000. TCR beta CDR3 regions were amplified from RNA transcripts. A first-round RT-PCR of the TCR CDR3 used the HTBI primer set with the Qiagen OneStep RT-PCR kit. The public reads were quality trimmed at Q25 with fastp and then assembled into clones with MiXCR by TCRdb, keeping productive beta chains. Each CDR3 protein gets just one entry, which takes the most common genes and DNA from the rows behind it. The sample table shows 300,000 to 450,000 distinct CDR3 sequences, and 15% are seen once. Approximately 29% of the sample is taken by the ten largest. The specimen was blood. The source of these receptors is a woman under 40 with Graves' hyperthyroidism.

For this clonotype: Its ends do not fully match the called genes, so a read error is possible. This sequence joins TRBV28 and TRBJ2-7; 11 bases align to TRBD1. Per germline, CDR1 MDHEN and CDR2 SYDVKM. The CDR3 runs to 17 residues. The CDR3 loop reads CASSRSHSGTGGSEQYF. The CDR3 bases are TGCGCCAGCAGCCGCTCCCACTCCGGGACAGGGGGTTCTGAGCAGTACTTC.

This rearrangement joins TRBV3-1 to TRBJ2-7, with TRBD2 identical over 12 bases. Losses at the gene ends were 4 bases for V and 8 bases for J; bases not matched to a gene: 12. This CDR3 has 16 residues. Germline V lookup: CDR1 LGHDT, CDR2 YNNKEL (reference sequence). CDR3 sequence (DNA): TGTGCCAGCAGCCTAGGGACTAGCGGGCGTCTCTTACAGCAGTACTTC. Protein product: CASSLGTSGRLLQQYF.

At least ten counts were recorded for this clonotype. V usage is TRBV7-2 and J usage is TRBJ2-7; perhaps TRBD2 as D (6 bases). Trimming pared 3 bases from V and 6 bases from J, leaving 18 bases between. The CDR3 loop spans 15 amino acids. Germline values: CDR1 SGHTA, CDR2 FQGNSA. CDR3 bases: TGTGCCAGCAGCTTCACCGGGACGGCGGGACTCGAGCAGTACTTC. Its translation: CASSFTGTAGLEQYF.

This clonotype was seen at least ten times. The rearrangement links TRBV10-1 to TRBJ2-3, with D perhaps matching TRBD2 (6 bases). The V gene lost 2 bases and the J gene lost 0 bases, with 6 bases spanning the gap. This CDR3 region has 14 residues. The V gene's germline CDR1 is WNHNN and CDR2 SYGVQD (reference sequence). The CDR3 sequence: CASSEGGSTDTQYF. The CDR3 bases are TGCGCCAGCAGTGAGGGGGGGAGCACAGATACGCAGTATTTT.

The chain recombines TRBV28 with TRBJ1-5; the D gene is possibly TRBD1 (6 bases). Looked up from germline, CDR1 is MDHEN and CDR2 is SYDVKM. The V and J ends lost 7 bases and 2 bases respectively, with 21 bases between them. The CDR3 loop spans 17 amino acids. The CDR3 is CASTLGVPGVGNQPQHF. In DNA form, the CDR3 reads TGTGCCAGCACCCTGGGCGTCCCAGGGGTCGGCAATCAGCCCCAGCATTTT.

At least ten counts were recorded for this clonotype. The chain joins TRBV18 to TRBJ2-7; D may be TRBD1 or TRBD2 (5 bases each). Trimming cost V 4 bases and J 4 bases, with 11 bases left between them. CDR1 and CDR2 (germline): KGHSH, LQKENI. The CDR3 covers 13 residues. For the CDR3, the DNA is TGTGCCAGCTCACTGCTGGGGGATTACGAGCAGTACTTC. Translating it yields CASSLLGDYEQYF.

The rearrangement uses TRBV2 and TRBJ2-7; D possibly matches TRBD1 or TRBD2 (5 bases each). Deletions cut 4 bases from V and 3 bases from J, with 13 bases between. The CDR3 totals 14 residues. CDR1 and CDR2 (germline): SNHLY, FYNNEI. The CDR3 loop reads CASSGDVVVYEQYF. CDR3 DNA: TGTGCCAGCAGTGGGGACGTAGTCGTCTACGAGCAGTACTTC. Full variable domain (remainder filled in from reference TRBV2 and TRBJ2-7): EPEVTQTPSHQVTQMGQEVILRCVPISNHLYFYWYRQILGQKVEFLVSFYNNEISEKSEIFDDQFSVERPDGSNFTLKIRSTKLEDSAMYFCASSGDVVVYEQYFGPGTRLTVT.

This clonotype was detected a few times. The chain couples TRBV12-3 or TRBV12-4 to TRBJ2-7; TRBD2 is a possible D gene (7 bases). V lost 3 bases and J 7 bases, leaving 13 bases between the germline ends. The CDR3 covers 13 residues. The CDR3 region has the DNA TGTGCCAGCAGTTTCGCGGGGGCAGGTGAGCAGTACTTC. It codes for CASSFAGAGEQYF.

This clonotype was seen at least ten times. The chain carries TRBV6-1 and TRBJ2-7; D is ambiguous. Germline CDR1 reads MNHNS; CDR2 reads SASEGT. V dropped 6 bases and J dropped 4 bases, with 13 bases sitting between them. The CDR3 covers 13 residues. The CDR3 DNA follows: TGTGCCAGCAGCCCCCCGGTAGGGTACGAGCAGTACTTC. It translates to CASSPPVGYEQYF.

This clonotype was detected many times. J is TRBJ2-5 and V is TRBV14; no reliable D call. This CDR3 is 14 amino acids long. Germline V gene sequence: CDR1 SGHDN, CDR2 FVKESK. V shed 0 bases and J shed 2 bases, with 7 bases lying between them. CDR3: CASSQERSQETQYF. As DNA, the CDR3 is TGTGCCAGCAGCCAAGAGCGCAGTCAAGAGACCCAGTACTTC.

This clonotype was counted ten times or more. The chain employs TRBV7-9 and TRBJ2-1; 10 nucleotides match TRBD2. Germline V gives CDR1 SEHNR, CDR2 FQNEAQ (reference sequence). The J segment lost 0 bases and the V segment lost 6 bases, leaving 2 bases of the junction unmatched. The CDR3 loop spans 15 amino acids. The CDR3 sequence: CASSPSGSSYNEQFF. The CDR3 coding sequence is TGTGCCAGCAGTCCTAGCGGGAGCTCCTACAATGAGCAGTTCTTC.

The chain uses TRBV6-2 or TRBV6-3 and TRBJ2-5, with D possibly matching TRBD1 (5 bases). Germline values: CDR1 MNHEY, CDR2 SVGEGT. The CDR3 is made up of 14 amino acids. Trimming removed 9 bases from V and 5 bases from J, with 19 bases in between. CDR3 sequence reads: CASTDSPFLETQYF. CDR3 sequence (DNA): TGTGCCAGTACTGACAGTCCTTTCTTGGAGACCCAGTACTTC.

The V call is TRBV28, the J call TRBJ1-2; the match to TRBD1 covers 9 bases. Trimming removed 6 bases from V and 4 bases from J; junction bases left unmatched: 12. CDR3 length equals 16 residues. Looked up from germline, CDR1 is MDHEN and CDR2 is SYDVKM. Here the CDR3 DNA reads TGTGCCAGCAGCCCACAAACCGGGACAGGGATCTATGGCTACACCTTC. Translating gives CASSPQTGTGIYGYTF.

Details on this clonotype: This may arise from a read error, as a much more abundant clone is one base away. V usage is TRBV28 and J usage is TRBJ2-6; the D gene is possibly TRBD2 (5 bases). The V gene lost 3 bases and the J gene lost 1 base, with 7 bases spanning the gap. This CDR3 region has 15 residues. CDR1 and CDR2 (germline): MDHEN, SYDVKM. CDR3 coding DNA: TGTGCCAGCAGTTTGGAGGCGTCTGGGGCCAACGTCCTGACTTTC. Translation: CASSLEASGANVLTF.

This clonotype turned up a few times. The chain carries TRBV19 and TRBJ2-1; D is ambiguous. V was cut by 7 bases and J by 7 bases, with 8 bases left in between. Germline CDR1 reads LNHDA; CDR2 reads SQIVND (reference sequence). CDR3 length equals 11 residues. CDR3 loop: CASMYGNEQFF. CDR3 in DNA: TGTGCCAGTATGTACGGGAATGAGCAGTTCTTC.

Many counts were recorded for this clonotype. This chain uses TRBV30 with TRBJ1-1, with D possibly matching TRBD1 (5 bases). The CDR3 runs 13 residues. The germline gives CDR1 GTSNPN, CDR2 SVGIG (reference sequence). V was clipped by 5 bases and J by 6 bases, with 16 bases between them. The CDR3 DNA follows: TGTGCCTGGGGCCTTGAAGGGGCGGCTGAAGCTTTCTTT. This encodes CAWGLEGAAEAFF.

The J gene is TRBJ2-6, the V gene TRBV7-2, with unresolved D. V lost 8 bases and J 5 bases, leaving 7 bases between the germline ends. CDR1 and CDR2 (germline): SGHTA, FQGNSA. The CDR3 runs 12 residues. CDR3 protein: CASGRRANVLTF. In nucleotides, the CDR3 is TGTGCCAGCGGTAGGCGGGCCAACGTCCTGACTTTC. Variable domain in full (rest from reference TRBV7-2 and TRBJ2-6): GAGVSQSPSNKVTEKGKDVELRCDPISGHTALYWYRQSLGQGLEFLIYFQGNSAPDKSGLPSDRFSAERTGGSVSTLTIQRTQQEDSAVYLCASGRRANVLTFGAGSRLTVL.

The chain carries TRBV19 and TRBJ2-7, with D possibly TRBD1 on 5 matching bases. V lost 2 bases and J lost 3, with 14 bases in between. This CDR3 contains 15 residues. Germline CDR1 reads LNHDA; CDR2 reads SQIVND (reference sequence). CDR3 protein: CASSIFPAGIYEQYF. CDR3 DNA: TGTGCCAGTAGTATATTTCCCGCAGGGATCTACGAGCAGTACTTC.

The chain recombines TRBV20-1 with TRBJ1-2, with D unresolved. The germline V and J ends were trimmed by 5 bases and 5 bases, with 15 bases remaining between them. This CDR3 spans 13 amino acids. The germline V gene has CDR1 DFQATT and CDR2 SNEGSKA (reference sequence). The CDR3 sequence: CSAAPMGGYGYTF. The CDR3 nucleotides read TGCAGTGCTGCCCCAATGGGCGGGTATGGCTACACCTTC.

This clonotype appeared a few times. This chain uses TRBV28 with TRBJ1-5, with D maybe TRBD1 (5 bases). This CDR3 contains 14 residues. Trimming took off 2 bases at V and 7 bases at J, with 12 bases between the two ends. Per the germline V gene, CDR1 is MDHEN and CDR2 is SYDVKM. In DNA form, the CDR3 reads TGTGCCAGCAGTTTAGGAAGGGGAGCCCAGCCCCAGCATTTT. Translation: CASSLGRGAQPQHF. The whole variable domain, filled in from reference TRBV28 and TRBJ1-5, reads DVKVTQSSRYLVKRTGEKVFLECVQDMDHENMFWYRQDPGLGLRLIYFSYDVKMKEKGDIPEGYSVSREKKERFSLILESASTNQTSMYLCASSLGRGAQPQHFGDGTRLSIL.

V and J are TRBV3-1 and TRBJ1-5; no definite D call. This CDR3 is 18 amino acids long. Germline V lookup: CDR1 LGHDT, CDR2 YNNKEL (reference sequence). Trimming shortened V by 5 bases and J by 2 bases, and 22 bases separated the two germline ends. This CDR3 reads CASSRRPVGLGGNQPQHF. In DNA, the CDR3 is TGTGCCAGCAGCAGAAGACCAGTGGGGTTAGGTGGCAATCAGCCCCAGCATTTT.

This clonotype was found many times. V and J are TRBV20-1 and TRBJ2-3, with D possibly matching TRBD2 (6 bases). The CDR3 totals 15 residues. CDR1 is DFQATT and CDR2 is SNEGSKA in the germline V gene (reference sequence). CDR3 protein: CTAGYSTGVTDTQYF. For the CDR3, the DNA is TGCACGGCTGGGTACTCTACGGGAGTGACAGATACGCAGTATTTT.

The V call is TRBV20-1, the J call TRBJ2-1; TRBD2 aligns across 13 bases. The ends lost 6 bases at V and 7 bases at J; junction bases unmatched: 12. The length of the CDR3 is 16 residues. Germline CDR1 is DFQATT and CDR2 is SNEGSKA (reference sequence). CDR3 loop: CSAYGLAGASWNEQFF. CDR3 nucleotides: TGCAGTGCCTACGGACTAGCGGGAGCCTCGTGGAATGAGCAGTTCTTC.

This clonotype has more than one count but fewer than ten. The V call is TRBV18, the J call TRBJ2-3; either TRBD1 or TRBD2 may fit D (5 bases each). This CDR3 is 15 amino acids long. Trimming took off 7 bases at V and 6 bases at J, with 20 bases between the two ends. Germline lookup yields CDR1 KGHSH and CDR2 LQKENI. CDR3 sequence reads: CASFPLGPKRDTQYF. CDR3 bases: TGTGCCAGCTTCCCGCTGGGACCAAAAAGGGATACGCAGTATTTT.

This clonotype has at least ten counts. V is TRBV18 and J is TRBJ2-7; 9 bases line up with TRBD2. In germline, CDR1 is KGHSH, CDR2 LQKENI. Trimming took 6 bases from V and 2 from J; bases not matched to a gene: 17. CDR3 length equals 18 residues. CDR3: CASSPSAWSSGRTYEQYF. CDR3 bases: TGTGCCAGCTCCCCCTCGGCATGGTCCAGCGGGAGGACCTACGAGCAGTACTTC.

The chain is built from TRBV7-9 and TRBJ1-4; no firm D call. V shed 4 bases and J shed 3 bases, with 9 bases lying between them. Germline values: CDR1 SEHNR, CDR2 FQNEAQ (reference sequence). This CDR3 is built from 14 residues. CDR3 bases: TGTGCCAGCAGCTCGGCAGAAGCTAATGAAAAACTGTTTTTT. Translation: CASSSAEANEKLFF. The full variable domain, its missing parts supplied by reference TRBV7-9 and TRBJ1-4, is DTGVSQNPRHKITKRGQNVTFRCDPISEHNRLYWYRQTLGQGPEFLTYFQNEAQLEKSRLLSDRFSAERPKGSFSTLEIQRTEQGDSAMYLCASSSAEANEKLFFGSGTQLSVL.

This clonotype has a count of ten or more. The CDR3 DNA is TGTGCCAGCAGTAACAGGGGTTCCTACGAGCAGTACTTC. It encodes CASSNRGSYEQYF. V usage is TRBV3-1 and J usage is TRBJ2-7, with 7 bases fitting TRBD1. This CDR3 is built from 13 residues. V shed 6 bases, J shed 1 base, and the junction held 3 bases outside the gene matches. Looked up from germline, CDR1 is LGHDT and CDR2 is YNNKEL (reference sequence).

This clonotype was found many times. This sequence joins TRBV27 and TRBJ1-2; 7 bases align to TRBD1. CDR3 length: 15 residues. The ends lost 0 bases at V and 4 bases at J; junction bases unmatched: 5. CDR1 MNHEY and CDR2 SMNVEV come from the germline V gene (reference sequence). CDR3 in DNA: TGTGCCAGCAGTTTATCGCAAGGGGGCTTCTATGGCTACACCTTC. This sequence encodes CASSLSQGGFYGYTF.

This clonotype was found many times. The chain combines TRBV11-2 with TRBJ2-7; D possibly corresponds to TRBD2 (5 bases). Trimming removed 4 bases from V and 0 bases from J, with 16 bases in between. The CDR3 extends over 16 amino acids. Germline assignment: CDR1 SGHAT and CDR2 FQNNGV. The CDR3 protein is CASSYTGKKSSYEQYF. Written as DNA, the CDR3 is TGTGCCAGCAGCTACACCGGGAAGAAAAGCTCCTACGAGCAGTACTTC.

For the CDR3, the DNA is TGTGCCAGCAGGGCAGGACGAGAGGGGGATACGCAGTATTTT. It translates to CASRAGREGDTQYF. This chain uses TRBV3-1 with TRBJ2-3; D possibly uses TRBD1 or TRBD2 (5 bases each). Trimming took off 6 bases at V and 6 bases at J, with 16 bases between the two ends. Germline V gene data show CDR1 as LGHDT and CDR2 as YNNKEL (reference sequence). CDR3 length: 14 amino acids.